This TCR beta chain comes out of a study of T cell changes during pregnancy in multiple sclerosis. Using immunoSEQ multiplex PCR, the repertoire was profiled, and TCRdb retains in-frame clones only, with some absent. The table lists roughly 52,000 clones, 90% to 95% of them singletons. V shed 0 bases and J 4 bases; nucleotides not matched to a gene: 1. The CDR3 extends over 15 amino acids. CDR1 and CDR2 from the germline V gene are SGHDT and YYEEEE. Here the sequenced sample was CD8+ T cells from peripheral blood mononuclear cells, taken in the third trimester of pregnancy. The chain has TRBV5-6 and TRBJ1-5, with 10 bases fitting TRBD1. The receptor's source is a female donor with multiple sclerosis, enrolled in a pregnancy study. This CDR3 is CASSLEGQGNQPQHF. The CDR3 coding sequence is TGTGCCAGCAGCTTGGAGGGACAGGGGAATCAGCCCCAGCATTTT.